The clone carrying this T cell receptor (beta chain) has only one observation. The antigen is not known. The source of the sample is a study of persistence of HIV-infected CD4 T cells. Nonspecific anti-CD3/anti-CD28 bead stimulation represents the broad CD4+ T cell repertoire. Responding CD4+ T cells were sorted by upregulation of both CD40 ligand and CD69. The CDR3 runs to 18 residues. V lost 4 bases and J lost 4; bases outside the gene matches: 18. Germline-derived CDR1 and CDR2 are LGHNA and YNFKEQ. Sequencing used immunoSEQ version 4 in survey mode. The table came from immunoSEQ multiplex PCR; TCRdb's copy has only in-frame clones and leaves some out. Counted here are 44,000 or so clones, 80% to 95% occurring once; the ten biggest clones make up around 2%.

The clonotype comes from an adult man with HIV who was CMV-seropositive. The chain combines TRBV4-2 with TRBJ2-7; 8 bases are shared with TRBD2. Sample: CD4+ T cells sorted from PBMCs after approximately 20-hour stimulation, taken from a patient who received antiretroviral therapy. This CDR3 reads CASSLLYGFGTSSYEQYF. CDR3 DNA: TGTGCCAGCAGCCTACTTTATGGATTCGGGACTAGTTCTTACGAGCAGTACTTC.